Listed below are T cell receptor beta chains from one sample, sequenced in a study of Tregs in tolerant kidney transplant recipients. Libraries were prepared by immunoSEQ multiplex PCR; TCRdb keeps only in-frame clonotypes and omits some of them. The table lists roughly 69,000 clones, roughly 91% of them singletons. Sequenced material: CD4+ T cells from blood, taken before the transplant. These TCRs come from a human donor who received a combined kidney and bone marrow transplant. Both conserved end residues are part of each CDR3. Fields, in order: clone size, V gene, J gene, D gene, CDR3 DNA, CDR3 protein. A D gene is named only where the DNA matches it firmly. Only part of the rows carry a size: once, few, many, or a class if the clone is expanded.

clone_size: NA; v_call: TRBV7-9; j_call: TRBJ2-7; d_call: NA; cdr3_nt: TGTGCCAGCAGCTTCACAGCCTACGAGCAGTACTTC; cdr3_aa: CASSFTAYEQYF
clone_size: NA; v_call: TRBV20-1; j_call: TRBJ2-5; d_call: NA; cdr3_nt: TGCAGTGCTCTTTATCAGACCCAGTACTTC; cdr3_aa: CSALYQTQYF
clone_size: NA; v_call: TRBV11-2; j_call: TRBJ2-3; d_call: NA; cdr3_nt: TGTGCCAGCAGCTTAGCCCGGGCAGATACGCAGTATTTT; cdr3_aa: CASSLARADTQYF
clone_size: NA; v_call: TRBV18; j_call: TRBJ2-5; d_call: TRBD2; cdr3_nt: TGTGCCAGCTCACGGCAAGCGGGGCCCGGGGAGACCCAGTACTTC; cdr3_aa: CASSRQAGPGETQYF
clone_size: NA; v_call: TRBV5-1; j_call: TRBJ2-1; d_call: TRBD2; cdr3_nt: TGCGCAGCCGGGACTAGTCCTGGCAATGAGCAGTTCTTC; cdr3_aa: CAAGTSPGNEQFF
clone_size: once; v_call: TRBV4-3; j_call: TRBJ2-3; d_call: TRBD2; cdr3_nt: TGCGCCAGCAGCCAAGATCTAGCGGGAGGGCCGGGCTACACAGATACGCAGTATTTT; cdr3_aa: CASSQDLAGGPGYTDTQYF
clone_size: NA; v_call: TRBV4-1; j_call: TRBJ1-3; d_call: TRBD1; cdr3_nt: TGCGCCAGCAGCCAAAAGGGCCAGGGGGCAACTGGAAACACCATATATTTT; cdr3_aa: CASSQKGQGATGNTIYF
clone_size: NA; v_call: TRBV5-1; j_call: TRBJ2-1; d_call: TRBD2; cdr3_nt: TGCGCCAGCAGCTTAAGCGGGAGAGCCGATGAGCAGTTCTTC; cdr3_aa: CASSLSGRADEQFF
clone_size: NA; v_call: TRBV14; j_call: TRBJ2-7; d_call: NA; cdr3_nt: TGTGCCAGCAGCCTGCGGGGAGGATACGAGCAGTACTTC; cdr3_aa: CASSLRGGYEQYF
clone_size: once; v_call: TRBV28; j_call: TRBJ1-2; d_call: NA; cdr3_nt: TGTGCCAGCAGTCCAAACAGGGAAGGCTACACCTTC; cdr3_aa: CASSPNREGYTF
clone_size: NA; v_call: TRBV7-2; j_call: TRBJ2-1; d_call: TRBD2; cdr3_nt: TGTGCCAGCAGATTAAGACTAGCGGGCTCCTACAATGAGCAGTTCTTC; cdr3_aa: CASRLRLAGSYNEQFF
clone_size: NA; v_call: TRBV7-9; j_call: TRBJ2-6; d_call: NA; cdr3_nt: TGTGCCAGCAGCTTAGAGGGGTCAGGGGCCAACGTCCTGACTTTC; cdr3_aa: CASSLEGSGANVLTF
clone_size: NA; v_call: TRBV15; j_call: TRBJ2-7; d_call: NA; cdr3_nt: TGTGCCACCAGCAGCAGGGGAATGTACGAGCAGTACTTC; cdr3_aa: CATSSRGMYEQYF
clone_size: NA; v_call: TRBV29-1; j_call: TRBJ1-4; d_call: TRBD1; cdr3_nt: TGCAGCGTAGGGGGCGCAGGGCGAAATGAAAAACTGTTTTTT; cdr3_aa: CSVGGAGRNEKLFF
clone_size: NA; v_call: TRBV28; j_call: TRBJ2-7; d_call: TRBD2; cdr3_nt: TGTGCCAGCAGGACGGGACTAGCGGTCTACGAGCAGTACTTC; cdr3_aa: CASRTGLAVYEQYF
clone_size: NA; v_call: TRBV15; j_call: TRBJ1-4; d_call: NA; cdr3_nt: TGTGCCACCAGCAGAGGGGGGGGATCGGCTAATGAAAAACTGTTTTTT; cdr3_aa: CATSRGGGSANEKLFF
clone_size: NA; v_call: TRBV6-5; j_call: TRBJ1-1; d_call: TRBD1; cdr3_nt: TGTGCCAGCAGTTATCAGGGGGACACTGAAGCTTTCTTT; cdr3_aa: CASSYQGDTEAFF
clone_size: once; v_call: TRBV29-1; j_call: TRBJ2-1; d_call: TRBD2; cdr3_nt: TGCAGCGCCAACAGCGGGAGAGCCTACAATGAGCAGTTCTTC; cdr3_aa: CSANSGRAYNEQFF
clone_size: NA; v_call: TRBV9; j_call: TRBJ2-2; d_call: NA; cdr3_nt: TGTGCCAGCAGCGTACAGACAGCCACCGGGGAGCTGTTTTTT; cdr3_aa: CASSVQTATGELFF
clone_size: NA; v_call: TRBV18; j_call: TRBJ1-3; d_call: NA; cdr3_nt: TGTGCCAGCTCACCCGGGGAAAACACCATATATTTT; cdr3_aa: CASSPGENTIYF
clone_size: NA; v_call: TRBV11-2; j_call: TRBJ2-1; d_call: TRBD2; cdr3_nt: TGTGCCAGCAGCTCCAAGGGCGGGAGGGGCAATGAGCAGTTCTTC; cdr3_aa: CASSSKGGRGNEQFF
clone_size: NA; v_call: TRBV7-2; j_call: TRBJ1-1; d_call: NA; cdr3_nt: TGTGCCAGCAGTTTGGGAGGGGGGACTGAAGCTTTCTTT; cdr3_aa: CASSLGGGTEAFF
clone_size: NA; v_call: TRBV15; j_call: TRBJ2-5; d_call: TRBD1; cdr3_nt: TGTGCCACCAGCCGAAACATAGGGGACAGACAAGAGACCCAGTACTTC; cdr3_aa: CATSRNIGDRQETQYF
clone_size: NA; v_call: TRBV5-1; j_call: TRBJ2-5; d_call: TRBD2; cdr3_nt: TGCGCCAGCAGCTTGGCCGCGGGAGGGGAGACCCAGTACTTC; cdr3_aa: CASSLAAGGETQYF
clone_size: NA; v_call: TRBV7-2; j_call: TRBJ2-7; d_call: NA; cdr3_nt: TGTGCCAGCAGCTTATTGCATAGCTCCTACGAGCAGTACTTC; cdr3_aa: CASSLLHSSYEQYF
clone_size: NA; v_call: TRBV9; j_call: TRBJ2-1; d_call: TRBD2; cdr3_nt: TGTGCCAGCAGCGTAGCTACGGACTCGGGACTAGCGGCTTACAATGAGCAGTTCTTC; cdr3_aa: CASSVATDSGLAAYNEQFF
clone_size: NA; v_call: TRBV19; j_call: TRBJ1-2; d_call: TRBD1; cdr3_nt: TGTGCCAGCGGCCGGGACAGGGGCCGGAATTATGGCTACACCTTC; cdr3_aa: CASGRDRGRNYGYTF
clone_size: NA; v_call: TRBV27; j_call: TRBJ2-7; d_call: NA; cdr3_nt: TGTGCCAGCACCCCGAGGTCCGGACACCACCGGGACGAGCAGTACTTC; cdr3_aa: CASTPRSGHHRDEQYF
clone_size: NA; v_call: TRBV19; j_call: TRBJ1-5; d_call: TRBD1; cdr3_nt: TGTGCCAGTCGGGACAGGGGCAATCAGCCCCAGCATTTT; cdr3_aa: CASRDRGNQPQHF
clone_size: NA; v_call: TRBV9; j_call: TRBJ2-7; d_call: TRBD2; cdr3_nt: TGTGCCAGCAGCCCTAGTCCCGGGACTAGCGGGAGGCCCTCCTACGAGCAGTACTTC; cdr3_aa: CASSPSPGTSGRPSYEQYF
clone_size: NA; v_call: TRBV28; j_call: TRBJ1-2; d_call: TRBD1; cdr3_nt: TGTGCCAGCAGTTTGGAGGGGGCAAGGCTCGGCTACACCTTC; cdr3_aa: CASSLEGARLGYTF
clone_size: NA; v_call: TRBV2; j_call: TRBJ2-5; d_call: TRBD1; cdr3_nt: TGTGCCAGCAGACGCCCGGGACAGGGGAAAGAGACCCAGTACTTC; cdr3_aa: CASRRPGQGKETQYF
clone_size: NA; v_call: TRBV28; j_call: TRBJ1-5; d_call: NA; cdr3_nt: TGTGCCAGCAGCGGAGGTTGGGGGCATCAGCCCCAGCATTTT; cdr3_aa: CASSGGWGHQPQHF
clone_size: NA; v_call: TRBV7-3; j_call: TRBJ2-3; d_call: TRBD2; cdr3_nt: TGTGCCAGCAGCTTGGCTAGCGGGATGGTAGATACGCAGTATTTT; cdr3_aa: CASSLASGMVDTQYF
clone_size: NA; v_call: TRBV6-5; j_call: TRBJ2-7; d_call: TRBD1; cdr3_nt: TGTGCCAGCAGGCAGGGACAGGGGGTATACGAGCAGTACTTC; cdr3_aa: CASRQGQGVYEQYF
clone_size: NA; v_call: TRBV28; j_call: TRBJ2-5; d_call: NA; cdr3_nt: TGTGCCAGCAGCCCCTGGCGAGGAGAGACCCAGTACTTC; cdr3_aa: CASSPWRGETQYF
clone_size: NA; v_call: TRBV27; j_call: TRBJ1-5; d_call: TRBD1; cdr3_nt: TGTGCCAGCAAAGGACAGGGGAATCAGCCCCAGCATTTT; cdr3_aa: CASKGQGNQPQHF
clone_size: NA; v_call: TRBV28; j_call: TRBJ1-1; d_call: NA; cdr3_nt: TGTGCCAGCAGTTTATCTGACAGGTTTCAAGCTTTCTTT; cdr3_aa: CASSLSDRFQAFF
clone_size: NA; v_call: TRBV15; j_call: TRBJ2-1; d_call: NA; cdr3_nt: TGTGCCACCAGCAGAGATTCTTCGGGAGCCTACAATGAGCAGTTCTTC; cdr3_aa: CATSRDSSGAYNEQFF
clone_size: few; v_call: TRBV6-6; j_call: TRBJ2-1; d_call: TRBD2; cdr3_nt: TGTGCCGTGTCTAGCGGGGTCTACAATGAGCAGTTCTTC; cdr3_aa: CAVSSGVYNEQFF
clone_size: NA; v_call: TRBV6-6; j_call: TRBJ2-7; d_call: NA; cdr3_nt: TGTGCCAGCGGAGAACGCGACAGCTCCTACGAGCAGTACTTC; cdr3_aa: CASGERDSSYEQYF
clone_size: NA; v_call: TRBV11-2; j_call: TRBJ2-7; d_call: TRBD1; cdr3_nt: TGTGCCAGCAGTCGGGACAGAGGGACGGGCGAGCAGTACTTC; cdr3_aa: CASSRDRGTGEQYF
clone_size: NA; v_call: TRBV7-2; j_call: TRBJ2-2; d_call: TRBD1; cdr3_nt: TGTGCCAGCAGTTCACAGGGGGCCGGGGAGCTGTTTTTT; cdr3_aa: CASSSQGAGELFF